The clone carrying this T cell receptor beta chain was found many times. Trimming cost V 5 bases and J 0 bases, with 10 bases left between them. The CDR3 covers 13 residues. CDR1 is GTSNPN and CDR2 is SVGIG in the germline V gene (reference sequence). The record originates from a study of T cells in Graves' hyperthyroidism and ophthalmopathy. Study-level information: Peripheral blood was collected at initial diagnosis, before any treatment.

RNA transcripts yielded amplified TCR beta CDR3 regions. First-round RT-PCR of the TCR CDR3 relied on the HTBI primer set. TCRdb independently ran MiXCR on the multiplex PCR reads; one entry per CDR3 protein. The sample shows approximately 420,000 distinct CDR3 sequences, about 15% of them seen only once. This clonotype was obtained from a woman aged 25 to 39 with Graves' hyperthyroidism. Material for sequencing was blood. This chain joins TRBV30 and TRBJ1-1, with D unresolved. The CDR3 here is CAWEGGLNTEAFF. For the CDR3, the DNA is TGTGCCTGGGAAGGAGGCCTGAACACTGAAGCTTTCTTT. Variable domain in full (rest from reference TRBV30 and TRBJ1-1): SQTIHQWPATLVQPVGSPLSLECTVEGTSNPNLYWYRQAAGRGLQLLFYSVGIGQISSEVPQNLSASRPQDRQFILSSKKLLLSDSGFYLCAWEGGLNTEAFFGQGTRLTVV.